The 25 T cell receptor beta chains below all came from one sample that was sequenced in a study of blood T cells in healthy people across ages. PCR was performed a second time for about 7 to 12 cycles using a sample-barcoded 5' primer and a J-beta primer mix. TCRdb re-analysed the 5' RACE reads in MiXCR, keeping a single row per CDR3 protein. Of 1.5 million to 2 million distinct CDR3 sequences listed, around 50% were seen once; the top ten hold approximately 2.1%. Input material: blood. The receptors derive from a woman between 40 and 50 years old in good health.

The sample holds a few counts of this clonotype. The rearrangement links TRBV28 to TRBJ2-4; D might be TRBD1 (5 bases). The V end was cut by 6 bases, the J end by 1 base, with 13 bases between. Germline V gene sequence: CDR1 MDHEN, CDR2 SYDVKM. The CDR3 is made up of 15 amino acids. The CDR3 loop reads CASRPRVLAKNIQYF. CDR3 DNA sequence: TGTGCCAGCAGGCCCAGGGTATTGGCCAAAAACATTCAGTACTTC.

A word on this clonotype: An end of the junction does not agree with germline; a read error may underlie this. V and J are TRBV5-1 and TRBJ2-3; D remains ambiguous. The CDR3 loop spans 12 amino acids. The germline gives CDR1 SGHRS, CDR2 YFSETQ. Written as DNA, the CDR3 is TGCGCCAGCAGCCTTAGCTCGGATACGCGGTATTTT. Encoded protein: CASSLSSDTRYF.

This clonotype has a handful of counts. The chain employs TRBV9 and TRBJ2-7; D not resolved. Germline V lookup: CDR1 SGDLS, CDR2 YYNGEE. The CDR3 has 15 amino acids. Trimming cost V 0 bases and J 0 bases, with 10 bases left between them. CDR3 region: CASSVGVSFSYEQYF. In nucleotides, the CDR3 is TGTGCCAGCAGCGTAGGAGTGTCCTTCTCCTACGAGCAGTACTTC.

CDR3 bases: TGCGCCACCCGTAGACTAGCGGGGGACCAAGAGACCCAGTACTTC. Its translation: CATRRLAGDQETQYF. The rearrangement uses TRBV5-1 and TRBJ2-5, with TRBD2 matching 12 bases. CDR1 is SGHRS, CDR2 YFSETQ, per germline. The V segment lost 9 bases and the J segment 0 bases; nucleotides outside the gene matches: 6. The CDR3 consists of 15 residues.

The CDR3 sequence is CASGLAGVTFSTDTQYF. CDR3 coding DNA: TGTGCCAGCGGTCTAGCGGGGGTTACCTTTAGCACAGATACGCAGTATTTT. This chain connects TRBV5-6 to TRBJ2-3, with 10 bases lining up with TRBD2. The CDR3 has 17 amino acids. Germline V gene sequence: CDR1 SGHDT, CDR2 YYEEEE. The V gene end was trimmed by 7 bases and the J gene end by 0 bases; junction bases not matched to a gene: 11.

This clonotype has only a few counts. The rearrangement links TRBV6-5 to TRBJ2-7; no clear D. CDR3 length: 14 residues. Trimming stripped 7 bases from V and 1 base from J, with 14 bases between. CDR1 and CDR2 (germline): MNHEY, SVGAGI. The CDR3 loop reads CASMDRHASYEQYF. The DNA of the CDR3 is TGTGCCAGCATGGATCGGCACGCTTCCTACGAGCAGTACTTC.

The chain has TRBV6-5 and TRBJ2-7; the match to TRBD1 covers 7 bases. CDR1 and CDR2 (germline): MNHEY, SVGAGI. The CDR3 covers 14 residues. The junction had 8 bases not matched to a gene; V was cut back by 6 bases and J by 3 bases. The CDR3 region has the DNA TGTGCCAGCAGATCCGACAGGGAGAACTACGAGCAGTACTTC. Protein product: CASRSDRENYEQYF.

This clonotype was picked up a small number of times. The V gene is TRBV13, the J gene TRBJ2-1, with 9 bases aligning to TRBD1. The CDR3 covers 16 residues. Trimming took 5 bases from V and 2 from J; bases not matched to a gene: 7. Germline CDR1 reads PRHDT; CDR2 reads FYEKMQ (reference sequence). The CDR3 DNA is TGTGCCAGCAGCCCTCGGACAGGGGAGGCCTACAATGAGCAGTTCTTC. As protein: CASSPRTGEAYNEQFF.

The gene calls are TRBV7-2 and TRBJ2-7; no clear D gene. This CDR3 has 13 residues. Germline CDR1 SGHTA, CDR2 FQGNSA. V dropped 7 bases and J dropped 6 bases, with 16 bases sitting between them. CDR3 protein: CASNNYFTTEQYF. CDR3 sequence (DNA): TGTGCCAGCAATAATTATTTTACGACCGAGCAGTACTTC.

The genes are TRBV6-2 or TRBV6-3 and TRBJ2-5; 8 bases are shared with TRBD2. CDR1 and CDR2 (germline): MNHEY, SVGEGT. With V trimmed by 7 bases and J by 4 bases, 8 bases remained unmatched. The CDR3 consists of 14 residues. As DNA, the CDR3 is TGTGCCAGCACTTCCCTGACTAGCGCAGAGACCCAGTACTTC. The encoded protein is CASTSLTSAETQYF.

This clonotype showed up many times. The chain has TRBV7-9 and TRBJ2-3; 8 bases are a match to TRBD1. Trimming at V came to 5 bases and at J to 1 base, leaving 5 bases not matched to a gene. CDR3 length: 15 amino acids. Per the germline V gene, CDR1 is SEHNR and CDR2 is FQNEAQ (reference sequence). The DNA of the CDR3 is TGTGCCAGCAGCACCGGACAGGGAGGCACAGATACGCAGTATTTT. This sequence encodes CASSTGQGGTDTQYF.

This rearrangement joins TRBV5-6 to TRBJ1-2; TRBD1 matches 8 bases. Germline CDR1 SGHDT, CDR2 YYEEEE. CDR3 length: 16 residues. V gave up 2 bases and J gave up 3 bases; unmatched junction bases: 9. The DNA for the CDR3 is TGTGCCAGCAGCTTAGGACAGGGATCAATCCACTATGGCTACACCTTC. Its translation is CASSLGQGSIHYGYTF.

The genes are TRBV7-9 and TRBJ2-7, with D possibly TRBD2 on 6 matching bases. The CDR3 has 14 amino acids. Germline-derived CDR1 and CDR2 are SEHNR and FQNEAQ (reference sequence). V was trimmed by 5 bases and J by 0 bases, leaving 11 bases between them. The CDR3 DNA reads TGTGCCAGCAGCCCGCGGGACCACTCCTACGAGCAGTACTTC. Residues: CASSPRDHSYEQYF.

To note about this clonotype: Just one base apart from a much larger clone, this may be a read error. This sequence joins TRBV5-5 and TRBJ2-7, with D unresolved. Trimming removed 0 bases from V and 2 bases from J, with 6 bases in between. This CDR3 spans 13 amino acids. CDR1 is SGHKS, CDR2 YYEKEE, per germline (reference sequence). The CDR3 DNA follows: TGTGCCAGCAGCTTGGATGAGGCCTACGAGCAGTACTTC. Translated: CASSLDEAYEQYF.

The chain has TRBV4-3 and TRBJ1-4; 7 bases fit TRBD1. The CDR3 is 17 residues long. CDR1 LGHNA and CDR2 YSLEER come from the germline V gene. J gave up 7 bases and V 0 bases, and 11 bases lay outside the gene matches. CDR3 protein: CASSQEGRRQGGEKLFF. In DNA form, the CDR3 reads TGCGCCAGCAGCCAAGAAGGGCGGAGACAGGGAGGTGAAAAACTGTTTTTT.

The chain carries TRBV6-1 and TRBJ2-5; D not resolved. Germline values: CDR1 MNHNS, CDR2 SASEGT. The CDR3 has 12 amino acids. Trimming took 3 bases from V and 2 from J, leaving 4 bases between them. For the CDR3, the DNA is TGTGCCAGCAGTGAGGGACAAGAGACCCAGTACTTC. Translating gives CASSEGQETQYF.

A note on this clonotype: At one boundary the junction diverges from the germline segment, which might be a read error. The chain has TRBV2 and TRBJ2-3; 11 positions agree with TRBD2. CDR3 length equals 19 residues. CDR1 is SNHLY, CDR2 FYNNEI, per germline. CDR3 loop: CSSSQTIMATSGGKDTQYF. CDR3 nucleotide sequence: TGTTCCAGCAGCCAAACTATAATGGCCACTAGCGGGGGTAAAGATACGCAGTATTTT.

The chain uses TRBV24-1 and TRBJ2-7; a weak D match, TRBD2 (5 bases). This CDR3 region has 12 residues. Trimming left V 1 base short and J 10 bases short, with 10 bases between. From germline, CDR1 is KGHDR and CDR2 SFDVKD. CDR3 residues: CATSDFVGDQYF. The CDR3 DNA follows: TGTGCCACCAGTGATTTCGTGGGAGACCAGTACTTC.

The genes are TRBV7-9 and TRBJ1-2; TRBD1 agrees at 12 bases. Germline trimming cut 8 bases from V and 1 base from J; bases unmatched to any gene: 8. This CDR3 spans 16 amino acids. The germline V gene encodes CDR1 SEHNR and CDR2 FQNEAQ (reference sequence). The CDR3 bases are TGTGCCAGCGCGCCGGGACAGGGGGCCGGTAACTATGGCTACACCTTC. Translation gives CASAPGQGAGNYGYTF.

This clonotype has more than one count but fewer than ten. The chain recombines TRBV20-1 with TRBJ1-2; no clear D. V was clipped by 1 base and J by 4 bases, with 13 bases between them. Per germline, CDR1 DFQATT and CDR2 SNEGSKA (reference sequence). The CDR3 contains 14 residues. Written as DNA, the CDR3 is TGCAGTGCTAGAGGAAGCTCCTCCCTCTATGGCTACACCTTC. It is translated as CSARGSSSLYGYTF.

The genes are TRBV6-2 or TRBV6-3 and TRBJ2-1; D unclear. CDR1 is MNHEY and CDR2 is SVGEGT in the germline V gene. The V end lost 5 bases, the J end lost 8 bases, and 13 bases lay between the germline ends. The CDR3 spans 13 residues. Written as DNA, the CDR3 is TGTGCCAGCAGTCCTCTCAGTAGTCATGAGCAGTTCTTC. It specifies CASSPLSSHEQFF.

V and J are TRBV20-1 and TRBJ2-7; TRBD2 might be the D (5 bases). V was pared by 0 bases and J by 2 bases, with 14 bases between. From germline, CDR1 is DFQATT and CDR2 SNEGSKA (reference sequence). The CDR3 consists of 15 residues. CDR3 sequence: CSARDFERVAYEQYF. The CDR3 region has the DNA TGCAGTGCTAGAGACTTTGAGAGGGTAGCCTACGAGCAGTACTTC.

The chain links TRBV5-6 to TRBJ2-1, with D perhaps matching TRBD1 (6 bases). The CDR3 covers 15 residues. V was pared by 1 base and J by 5 bases, with 13 bases between. CDR1 and CDR2 from the germline V gene are SGHDT and YYEEEE. CDR3 in DNA: TGTGCCAGCAGCTTGCCTCAGGGGCCAAACAATGAGCAGTTCTTC. Its translation: CASSLPQGPNNEQFF.

V is TRBV7-3 and J is TRBJ2-3; D tentatively reads TRBD1 or TRBD2 (5 bases each). Between the trimmed V and J ends, which lost 4 bases and 5 bases, there was a span of 19 bases. The CDR3 covers 16 residues. Germline CDR1 and CDR2: SGHTA and FQGTGA. For the CDR3, the DNA is TGTGCCAGCAGCTCCCAGGGACGTGTTGCGAGAGATACGCAGTATTTT. Amino acids: CASSSQGRVARDTQYF.

For this clonotype: It may be a read error: a sequence one base away is much more abundant. V usage is TRBV29-1 and J usage is TRBJ2-5; D call uncertain. The CDR3 length is 11 residues. V lost 3 bases to trimming and J lost 11 bases, with 13 bases between them. The V gene's germline CDR1 is SQVTM and CDR2 ANQGSEA. In DNA, the CDR3 is TGCAGCGTTGACACAAACAATGAGCAGTACTTC. Protein: CSVDTNNEQYF. Full variable domain (missing parts from reference TRBV29-1 and TRBJ2-5): SAVISQKPSRDICQRGTSLTIQCQVDSQVTMMFWYRQQPGQSLTLIATANQGSEATYESGFVIDKFPISRPNLTFSTLTVSNMSPEDSSIYLCSVDTNNEQYFGPGTRLLVL.